Below are 2 T cell receptor beta chains sequenced from a single sample in a study of blood T cell repertoires in COVID-19. The assay was immunoSEQ multiplex PCR, and TCRdb's table has in-frame clones only and misses some. The data show some 110,000 clones, 90% to 95% seen once. Sequencing was performed on peripheral blood. These receptors were taken from a human donor in a cohort sampled during active COVID-19.

The rearrangement uses TRBV6-5 and TRBJ2-7; 8 nucleotides match TRBD2. V shed 6 bases and J 2 bases; nucleotides not matched to a gene: 3. CDR3 length equals 13 residues. Germline loops: CDR1 MNHEY, CDR2 SVGAGI. CDR3 sequence: CASRKAGAYEQYF. CDR3 bases: TGTGCCAGCAGAAAAGCGGGAGCCTACGAGCAGTACTTC.

This sequence joins TRBV27 and TRBJ1-1, with 9 positions matching TRBD1. This CDR3 is built from 14 residues. Trimming took 6 bases from V and 10 from J; bases not matched to a gene: 12. Germline V gives CDR1 MNHEY, CDR2 SMNVEV (reference sequence). This CDR3 is CASSPGQGRVGAFF. As DNA, the CDR3 is TGTGCCAGCAGCCCGGGACAGGGTAGGGTTGGAGCTTTCTTT.